This passage covers 21 T cell receptor beta chains from one sample sequenced in a study of blood T cell repertoires in COVID-19. Using immunoSEQ multiplex PCR, the repertoire was profiled, and TCRdb retains in-frame clones only, with some absent. The sample lists roughly 87,000 clones; less than 80% were seen once. Sequencing was done on a sample of peripheral blood. The receptors shown here come from an elderly woman with acute or convalescent COVID-19.

The chain links TRBV2 to TRBJ1-2, with 8 positions matching TRBD1. V lost 8 bases, J lost 7 bases, and 12 bases stayed unmatched. The CDR3 runs 14 residues. Germline CDR1 reads SNHLY; CDR2 reads FYNNEI. CDR3 nucleotide sequence: TGTGCCAGCGGGGCCAGGGGGCGCGGTCGTGGCTACACCTTC. It translates to CASGARGRGRGYTF.

DNA of the CDR3: TGCGCCAGCAGCCAGAATCAGGGGCTGGGGGGCTACACCTTC. It encodes CASSQNQGLGGYTF. The V gene is TRBV4-1, the J gene TRBJ1-2, with D perhaps matching TRBD1 (6 bases). Trimming shortened V by 3 bases and J by 8 bases, and 16 bases separated the two germline ends. The CDR3 runs to 14 residues. Germline V gives CDR1 MGHRA, CDR2 YSYEKL.

This clone was seen repeatedly, ten times or more. The V gene is TRBV10-3, the J gene TRBJ1-4; D remains unclear. Germline lookup yields CDR1 ENHRY and CDR2 SYGVKD. V lost 2 bases and J 8 bases, leaving 3 bases between the germline ends. The CDR3 has 11 amino acids. Here the CDR3 DNA reads TGTGCCATCAGTGAGGGCGAAAAACTGTTTTTT. Amino acids: CAISEGEKLFF.

The V gene is TRBV9, the J gene TRBJ1-2; a weak D match, TRBD1 (5 bases). V was clipped by 6 bases and J by 7 bases, with 19 bases between them. This CDR3 has 14 amino acids. Per germline, CDR1 SGDLS and CDR2 YYNGEE. The CDR3 region has the DNA TGTGCCAGCAATTGGGGCAGGGAAGACTCTGGCTACACCTTC. The encoded protein is CASNWGREDSGYTF.

The chain is built from TRBV24-1 and TRBJ1-1, with 7 bases fitting TRBD1. V was clipped by 4 bases and J by 5 bases; unmatched bases: 3. The CDR3 runs to 13 residues. Germline loops: CDR1 KGHDR, CDR2 SFDVKD. The CDR3 sequence is CATSERGQTEAFF. Written as DNA, the CDR3 is TGTGCCACCAGTGAGAGGGGGCAGACTGAAGCTTTCTTT.

The chain joins TRBV15 to TRBJ1-3, with a possible D match to TRBD1 (5 bases). Germline assignment: CDR1 LNHNV and CDR2 YYDKDF (reference sequence). This CDR3 has 13 residues. V was pared by 6 bases and J by 2 bases, with 8 bases between. The CDR3 is CATRGTPGNTIYF. The CDR3 DNA reads as TGTGCCACCAGGGGGACTCCTGGAAACACCATATATTTT.

Here the CDR3 reads CASSLVGGDGYTF. The CDR3 coding sequence is TGTGCCAGCAGCTTGGTTGGAGGGGATGGCTACACCTTC. The chain is built from TRBV5-6 and TRBJ1-2, with a tentative D call TRBD1 (5 bases). Germline loops: CDR1 SGHDT, CDR2 YYEEEE. The CDR3 has 13 amino acids. V was pared by 0 bases and J by 6 bases, with 9 bases between.

In this sample, this clone turned up a few times. The genes are TRBV5-1 and TRBJ1-2; D gene unclear. The germline V gene has CDR1 SGHRS and CDR2 YFSETQ. The CDR3 extends over 13 amino acids. Deletions cut 5 bases from V and 2 bases from J, with 10 bases between. The CDR3 is CASSTNGNYGYTF. The DNA for the CDR3 is TGCGCCAGCAGTACGAACGGGAACTATGGCTACACCTTC.

The CDR3 region is CASSNPGGGSQPQHF. The CDR3 DNA reads as TGTGCCAGTAGTAACCCCGGGGGCGGGAGCCAGCCCCAGCATTTT. The J gene is TRBJ1-5, the V gene TRBV19; tentative D call: TRBD1 (6 bases). Per germline, CDR1 LNHDA and CDR2 SQIVND (reference sequence). V lost 4 bases and J 7 bases, leaving 17 bases between the germline ends. The CDR3 sequence is 15 residues long.

The chain combines TRBV9 with TRBJ1-2; D uncertain. The CDR3 totals 13 residues. Germline V gene lookup returns CDR1 SGDLS and CDR2 YYNGEE. Trimming shortened V by 0 bases and J by 7 bases, and 10 bases separated the two germline ends. CDR3 DNA: TGTGCCAGCAGCGTAGTCAATTTCGGTGGCTACACCTTC. Amino acid sequence: CASSVVNFGGYTF. The whole variable domain, filled in from reference TRBV9 and TRBJ1-2, reads DSGVTQTPKHLITATGQRVTLRCSPRSGDLSVYWYQQSLDQGLQFLIQYYNGEERAKGNILERFSAQQFPDLHSELNLSSLELGDSALYFCASSVVNFGGYTFGSGTRLTVV.

The rearrangement links TRBV18 to TRBJ1-1; tentatively, D is TRBD1 (6 bases). The V end lost 0 bases, the J end lost 0 bases, and 11 bases lay between the germline ends. This CDR3 region has 16 residues. Germline CDR1 and CDR2: KGHSH and LQKENI. CDR3 bases: TGTGCCAGCTCACCACCAAATCAGGGGATGAACACTGAAGCTTTCTTT. This translates into CASSPPNQGMNTEAFF.

Only a few counts were recorded for this clone. This chain links TRBV19 with TRBJ1-5, with TRBD1 matching 7 bases. CDR3 length: 16 amino acids. Trimming took 4 bases from V and 11 from J; bases not matched to a gene: 17. CDR1 and CDR2 from the germline V gene are LNHDA and SQIVND (reference sequence). The DNA of the CDR3 is TGTGCCAGTAGTAAGAAGATCACCGGGACAGTATACTCCCAGCATTTT. Its translation: CASSKKITGTVYSQHF.

This clone was seen a handful of times. The chain recombines TRBV27 with TRBJ2-2; D possibly corresponds to TRBD1 (5 bases). Trimming took off 5 bases at V and 5 bases at J, with 15 bases between the two ends. The CDR3 length is 15 residues. Germline V lookup: CDR1 MNHEY, CDR2 SMNVEV (reference sequence). The CDR3 sequence is CASSPLGRATGELFF. As DNA, the CDR3 is TGTGCCAGCAGTCCCCTGGGCAGGGCAACCGGGGAGCTGTTTTTT.

J is TRBJ1-2 and V is TRBV10-3; 11 positions agree with TRBD1. Germline V gives CDR1 ENHRY, CDR2 SYGVKD. The J segment lost 4 bases and the V segment lost 6 bases, leaving 4 bases of the junction unmatched. This CDR3 is built from 14 residues. CDR3 protein: CAIRGTGGSYGYTF. The CDR3 DNA sequence: TGTGCCATCAGGGGGACAGGGGGTTCCTATGGCTACACCTTC.

The chain has TRBV12-3 or TRBV12-4 and TRBJ1-2; no clear D. V was cut by 3 bases and J by 6 bases, with 8 bases left in between. The CDR3 length is 12 residues. As DNA, the CDR3 is TGTGCCAGCAGTTTTACCGGGAATGGCTACACCTTC. It specifies CASSFTGNGYTF.

Worth noting for this clone: A much larger clone differs by one base, so this may be a read error. The J gene is TRBJ1-2, the V gene TRBV3-1 (or the pseudogene TRBV3-2); 7 bases agree with TRBD1. The length of the CDR3 is 13 residues. The germline CDR1 and CDR2 sequences are LGHDT and YNNKEL (reference sequence). After removal of 1 base from V and 4 bases from J, the junction contained 0 bases not matched to a gene. Here the CDR3 reads CASSQGQGYGYTF. The CDR3 DNA reads as TGTGCCAGCAGCCAAGGACAGGGCTATGGCTACACCTTC.

This clone appeared once. V and J are TRBV6-5 and TRBJ1-1; TRBD1 matches 10 bases. V dropped 5 bases and J dropped 10; count of bases not matched to a gene: 10. Germline assignment: CDR1 MNHEY and CDR2 SVGAGI. This CDR3 spans 14 amino acids. The CDR3 nucleotides read TGTGCCAGCAGTACCCCGGGACAGGGGTGGGTAGCTTTCTTT. Translating gives CASSTPGQGWVAFF.

This clone was detected a few times. V is TRBV14 and J is TRBJ1-2; TRBD1 matches 7 bases. Germline values: CDR1 SGHDN, CDR2 FVKESK. The CDR3 is made up of 13 amino acids. V lost 6 bases and J lost 8; bases outside the gene matches: 9. CDR3 loop: CASRPRQGVGYTF. CDR3 DNA: TGTGCCAGCAGGCCAAGACAGGGAGTCGGCTACACCTTC.

This clone was recorded a few times. The chain has TRBV28 and TRBJ1-2; D uncertain. The CDR3 has 13 residues. CDR1 and CDR2 (germline): MDHEN, SYDVKM. With 4 bases removed from V and 8 bases from J, the gap between germline ends came to 14 bases. CDR3 bases: TGTGCCAGCAGTTCTTCAGGCGGGATCGGCTACACCTTC. Translated: CASSSSGGIGYTF.

This clone was picked up a small number of times. V and J are TRBV7-9 and TRBJ1-2; TRBD1 aligns across 9 bases. Germline V lookup: CDR1 SEHNR, CDR2 FQNEAQ (reference sequence). The CDR3 length is 15 residues. Losses at the gene ends were 5 bases for V and 5 bases for J; bases not matched to a gene: 9. The CDR3 sequence: CASSPDRGGYYGYTF. DNA for the CDR3: TGTGCCAGCAGCCCGGACAGGGGTGGTTATTATGGCTACACCTTC.

The chain combines TRBV23-1 with TRBJ1-2; 9 bases match TRBD1. TRBV23-1 counts as an open reading frame of uncertain function. There are 14 residues in the CDR3. Germline trimming cut 6 bases from V and 8 bases from J; bases unmatched to any gene: 10. DNA for the CDR3: TGCGCCAGCAGCCGGACAGGGGCCCCCTGGGGCTACACCTTC. Translated: CASSRTGAPWGYTF.